This T cell receptor beta chain was documented in a study of blood T cell repertoires in COVID-19. Study-level information: The samples span acute and convalescent COVID-19 from the United States, Italy and Spain. Sample material is recorded as cDNA or gDNA derived from T cells, B-cell-depleted T cells, or PBMCs.

V dropped 2 bases and J dropped 9; count of bases not matched to a gene: 16. The CDR3 has 18 residues. From germline, CDR1 is MGHRA and CDR2 YSYEKL. Authors' analysis steps: Scientists estimated how many nucleated cells there were by amplifying reference gene primers. Repertoires were generated with immunoSEQ multiplex PCR, while TCRdb's copy carries only in-frame clones and drops some. V, J and clone size reflect that table, while D and trimming were determined from the DNA. The table shows tens of thousands of clones, with approximately 88% occurring only once. V usage is TRBV4-1 and J usage is TRBJ1-6; 7 positions match TRBD1. The sequence was obtained from a woman aged 55-75 years with acute or convalescent COVID-19. The sequenced sample was peripheral blood. CDR3 in amino acids: CASSQQGGPEEVVSPLHF. CDR3 in DNA: TGCGCCAGCAGCCAACAGGGGGGACCAGAGGAGGTCGTTTCACCCCTCCACTTT.